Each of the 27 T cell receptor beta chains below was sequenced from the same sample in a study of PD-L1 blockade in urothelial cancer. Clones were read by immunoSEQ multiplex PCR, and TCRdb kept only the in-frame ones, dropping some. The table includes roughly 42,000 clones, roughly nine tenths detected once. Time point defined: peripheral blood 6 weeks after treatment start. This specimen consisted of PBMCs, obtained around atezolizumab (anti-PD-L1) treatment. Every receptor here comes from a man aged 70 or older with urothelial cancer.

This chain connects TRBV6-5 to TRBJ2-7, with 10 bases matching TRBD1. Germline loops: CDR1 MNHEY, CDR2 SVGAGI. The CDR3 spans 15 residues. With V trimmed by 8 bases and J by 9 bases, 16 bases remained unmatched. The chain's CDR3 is CASGGWGTGDLRQYF. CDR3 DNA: TGTGCCAGCGGGGGGTGGGGGACAGGGGATTTAAGGCAGTACTTC.

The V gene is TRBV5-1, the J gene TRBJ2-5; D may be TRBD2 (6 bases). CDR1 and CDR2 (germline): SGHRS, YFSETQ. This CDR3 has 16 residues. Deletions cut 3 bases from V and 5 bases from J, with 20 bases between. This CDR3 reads CASSSTGTSPVETQYF. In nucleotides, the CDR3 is TGCGCCAGCAGCTCAACCGGGACTTCCCCGGTGGAGACCCAGTACTTC.

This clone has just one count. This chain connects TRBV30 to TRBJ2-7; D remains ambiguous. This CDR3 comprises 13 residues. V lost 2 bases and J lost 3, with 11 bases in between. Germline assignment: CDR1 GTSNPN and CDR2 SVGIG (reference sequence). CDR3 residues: CAWSRQANYEQYF. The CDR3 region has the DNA TGTGCCTGGAGTCGGCAGGCCAACTACGAGCAGTACTTC.

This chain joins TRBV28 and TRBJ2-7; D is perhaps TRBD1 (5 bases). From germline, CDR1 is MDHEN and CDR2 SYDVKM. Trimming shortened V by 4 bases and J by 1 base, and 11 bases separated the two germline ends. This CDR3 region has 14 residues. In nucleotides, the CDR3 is TGTGCCAGCAGTTCCGAGACAGATTCCTACGAGCAGTACTTC. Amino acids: CASSSETDSYEQYF.

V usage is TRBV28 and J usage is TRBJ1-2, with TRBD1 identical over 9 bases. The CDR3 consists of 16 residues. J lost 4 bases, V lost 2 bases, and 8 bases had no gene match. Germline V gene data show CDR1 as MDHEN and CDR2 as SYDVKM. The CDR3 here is CASSLGTGRFIYGYTF. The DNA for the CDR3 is TGTGCCAGCAGTTTAGGGACAGGGCGGTTTATCTATGGCTACACCTTC.

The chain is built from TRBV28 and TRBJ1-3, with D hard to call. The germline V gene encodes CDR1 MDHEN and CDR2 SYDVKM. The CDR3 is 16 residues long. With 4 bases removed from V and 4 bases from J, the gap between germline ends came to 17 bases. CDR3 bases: TGTGCCAGCAGTTCTGCCGCGAGGGCAGGAGGAAACACCATATATTTT. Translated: CASSSAARAGGNTIYF.

For the CDR3, the DNA is TGCGCCAGCAGCCACCGACTAGCGGGAGCGAACAATGAGCAGTTCTTC. It is translated as CASSHRLAGANNEQFF. This chain joins TRBV4-1 and TRBJ2-1, with 12 bases aligning to TRBD2. Germline V gene lookup returns CDR1 MGHRA and CDR2 YSYEKL. J was trimmed by 5 bases and V by 3 bases; bases with no gene match: 5. The CDR3 sequence is 16 residues long.

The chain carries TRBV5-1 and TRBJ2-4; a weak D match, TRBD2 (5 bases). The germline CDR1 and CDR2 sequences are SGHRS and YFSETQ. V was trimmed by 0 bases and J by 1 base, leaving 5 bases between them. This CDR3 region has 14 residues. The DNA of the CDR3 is TGCGCCAGCAGCTTGGGGGAGGCCAAAAACATTCAGTACTTC. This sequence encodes CASSLGEAKNIQYF.

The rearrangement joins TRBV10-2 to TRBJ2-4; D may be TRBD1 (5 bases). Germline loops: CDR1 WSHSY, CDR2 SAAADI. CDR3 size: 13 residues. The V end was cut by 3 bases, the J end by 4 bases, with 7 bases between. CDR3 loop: CASSEQDKNIQYF. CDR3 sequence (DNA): TGCGCCAGCAGTGAACAGGATAAAAACATTCAGTACTTC.

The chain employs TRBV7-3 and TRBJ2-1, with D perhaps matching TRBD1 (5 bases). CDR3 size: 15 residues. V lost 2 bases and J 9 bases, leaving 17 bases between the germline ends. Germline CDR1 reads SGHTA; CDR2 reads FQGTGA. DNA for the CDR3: TGTGCCAGCAGCTTAGGGGTAGACAGTGGGGCTGAGCAGTTCTTC. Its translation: CASSLGVDSGAEQFF.

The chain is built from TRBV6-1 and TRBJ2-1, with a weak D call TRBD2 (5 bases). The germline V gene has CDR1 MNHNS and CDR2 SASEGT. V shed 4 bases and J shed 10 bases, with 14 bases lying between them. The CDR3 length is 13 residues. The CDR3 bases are TGTGCCAGCAGTGTGCAGGACTTCTTAGAGCAGTTCTTC. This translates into CASSVQDFLEQFF.

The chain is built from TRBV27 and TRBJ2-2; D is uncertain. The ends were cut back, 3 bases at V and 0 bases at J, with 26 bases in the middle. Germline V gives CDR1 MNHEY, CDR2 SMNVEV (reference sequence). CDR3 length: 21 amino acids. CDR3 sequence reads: CASSFRSLTTAVIANTGELFF. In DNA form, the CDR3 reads TGTGCCAGCAGTTTTCGATCACTAACGACTGCCGTTATAGCGAACACCGGGGAGCTGTTTTTT.

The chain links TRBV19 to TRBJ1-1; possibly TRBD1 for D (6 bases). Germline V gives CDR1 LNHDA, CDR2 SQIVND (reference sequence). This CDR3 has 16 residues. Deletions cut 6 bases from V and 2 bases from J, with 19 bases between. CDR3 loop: CASRSRTVGPNTEAFF. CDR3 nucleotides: TGTGCCAGTAGGTCAAGGACAGTGGGACCAAACACTGAAGCTTTCTTT.

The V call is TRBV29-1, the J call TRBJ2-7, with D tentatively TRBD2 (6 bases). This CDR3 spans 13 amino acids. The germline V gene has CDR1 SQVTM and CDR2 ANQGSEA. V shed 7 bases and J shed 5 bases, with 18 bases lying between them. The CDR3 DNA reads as TGCAGCGCGGAGGGGACCGCAGGACACGAGCAGTACTTC. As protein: CSAEGTAGHEQYF.

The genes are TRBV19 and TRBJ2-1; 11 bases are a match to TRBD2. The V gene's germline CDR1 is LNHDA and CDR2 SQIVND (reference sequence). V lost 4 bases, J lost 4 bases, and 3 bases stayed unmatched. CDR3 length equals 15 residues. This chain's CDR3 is CASSTTSGAYNEQFF. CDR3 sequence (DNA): TGTGCCAGTAGTACGACTAGCGGGGCGTACAATGAGCAGTTCTTC.

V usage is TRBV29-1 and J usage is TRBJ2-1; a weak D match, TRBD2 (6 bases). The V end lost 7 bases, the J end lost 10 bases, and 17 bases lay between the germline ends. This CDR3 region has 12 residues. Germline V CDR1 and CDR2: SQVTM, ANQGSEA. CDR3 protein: CSGGLTAMEQFF. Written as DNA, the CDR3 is TGCAGCGGAGGACTAACAGCAATGGAGCAGTTCTTC.

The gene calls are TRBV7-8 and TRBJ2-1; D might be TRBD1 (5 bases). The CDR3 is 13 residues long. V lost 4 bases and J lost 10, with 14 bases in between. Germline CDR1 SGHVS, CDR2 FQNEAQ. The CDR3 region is CASSSIAPGEQFF. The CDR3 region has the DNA TGTGCCAGCAGCTCGATAGCACCAGGGGAGCAGTTCTTC. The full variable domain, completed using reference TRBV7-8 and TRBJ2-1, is GAGVSQSPRYKVAKRGQDVALRCDPISGHVSLFWYQQALGQGPEFLTYFQNEAQLDKSGLPSDRFFAERPEGSVSTLKIQRTQQEDSAVYLCASSSIAPGEQFFGPGTRLTVL.

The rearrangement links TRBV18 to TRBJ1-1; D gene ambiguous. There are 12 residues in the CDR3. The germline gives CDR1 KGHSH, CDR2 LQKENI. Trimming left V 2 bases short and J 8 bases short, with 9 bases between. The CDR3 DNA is TGTGCCAGCTCACCAGGGCAGTTAGAAGCTTTCTTT. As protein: CASSPGQLEAFF. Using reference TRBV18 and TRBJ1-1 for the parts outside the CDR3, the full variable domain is NAGVMQNPRHLVRRRGQEARLRCSPMKGHSHVYWYRQLPEEGLKFMVYLQKENIIDESGMPKERFSAEFPKEGPSILRIQQVVRGDSAAYFCASSPGQLEAFFGQGTRLTVV.

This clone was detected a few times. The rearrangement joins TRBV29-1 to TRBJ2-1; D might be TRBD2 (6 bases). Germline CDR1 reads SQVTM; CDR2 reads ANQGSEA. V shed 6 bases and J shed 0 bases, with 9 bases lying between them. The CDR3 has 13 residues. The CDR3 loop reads CSVRGGSYNEQFF. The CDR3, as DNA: TGCAGCGTAAGGGGAGGCTCCTACAATGAGCAGTTCTTC.

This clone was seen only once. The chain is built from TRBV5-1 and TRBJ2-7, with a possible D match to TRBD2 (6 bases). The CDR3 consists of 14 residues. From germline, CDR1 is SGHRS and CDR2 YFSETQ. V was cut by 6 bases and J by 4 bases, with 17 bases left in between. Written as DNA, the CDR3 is TGCGCCAGCAAATTGACTGGCCGGGAGTACGAGCAGTACTTC. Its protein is CASKLTGREYEQYF.

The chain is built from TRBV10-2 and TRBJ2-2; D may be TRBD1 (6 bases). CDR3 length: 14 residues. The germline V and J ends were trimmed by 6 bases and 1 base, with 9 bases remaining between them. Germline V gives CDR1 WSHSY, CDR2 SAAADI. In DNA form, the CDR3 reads TGCGCCAGCAGACCGGGACAGAACACCGGGGAGCTGTTTTTT. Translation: CASRPGQNTGELFF.

The CDR3 DNA sequence: TGTGCCAGCTCACCAGGTCGGAGCCCTTGGAGGGAGACCCAGTACTTC. Amino acids: CASSPGRSPWRETQYF. V is TRBV18 and J is TRBJ2-5; D possibly corresponds to TRBD2 (5 bases). Looked up from germline, CDR1 is KGHSH and CDR2 is LQKENI. The CDR3 contains 16 residues. Trimming removed 2 bases from V and 5 bases from J, with 18 bases in between.

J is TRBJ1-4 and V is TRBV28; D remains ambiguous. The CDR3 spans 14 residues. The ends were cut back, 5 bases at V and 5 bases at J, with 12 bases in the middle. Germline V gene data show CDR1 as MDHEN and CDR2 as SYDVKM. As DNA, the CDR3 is TGTGCCAGCAGTGTGACATCCTGGAATGAAAAACTGTTTTTT. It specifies CASSVTSWNEKLFF.

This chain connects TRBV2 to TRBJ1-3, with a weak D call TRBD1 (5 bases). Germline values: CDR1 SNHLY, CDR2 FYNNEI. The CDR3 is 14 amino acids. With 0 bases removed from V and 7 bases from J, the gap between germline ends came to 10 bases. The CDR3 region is CASSEAVRGNTIYF. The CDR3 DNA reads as TGTGCCAGCAGTGAAGCGGTCCGGGGGAACACCATATATTTT. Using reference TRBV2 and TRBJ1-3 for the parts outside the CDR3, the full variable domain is EPEVTQTPSHQVTQMGQEVILRCVPISNHLYFYWYRQILGQKVEFLVSFYNNEISEKSEIFDDQFSVERPDGSNFTLKIRSTKLEDSAMYFCASSEAVRGNTIYFGEGSWLTVV.

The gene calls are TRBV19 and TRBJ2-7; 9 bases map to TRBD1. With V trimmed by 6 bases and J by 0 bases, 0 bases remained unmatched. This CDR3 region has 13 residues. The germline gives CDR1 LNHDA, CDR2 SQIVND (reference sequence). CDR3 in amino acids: CASRGQGSYEQYF. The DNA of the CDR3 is TGTGCCAGTAGGGGACAGGGCTCCTACGAGCAGTACTTC.

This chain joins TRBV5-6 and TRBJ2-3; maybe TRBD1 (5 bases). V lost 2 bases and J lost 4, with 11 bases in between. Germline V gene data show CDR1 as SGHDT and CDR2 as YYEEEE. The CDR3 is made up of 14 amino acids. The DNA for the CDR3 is TGTGCCAGCAGCTTCTACGACAGCTCAGATACGCAGTATTTT. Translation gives CASSFYDSSDTQYF.

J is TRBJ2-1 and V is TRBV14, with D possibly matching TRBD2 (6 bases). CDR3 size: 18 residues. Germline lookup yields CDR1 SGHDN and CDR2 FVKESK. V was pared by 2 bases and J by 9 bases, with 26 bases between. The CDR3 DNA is TGTGCCAGCAGCCAAAGAGCGGTGACTACAGGAGGGCTGAGTGAGCAGTTCTTC. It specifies CASSQRAVTTGGLSEQFF.